This is a list of T cell receptor beta chains from one sample in a study of blood T cell repertoires in COVID-19. Sequenced by immunoSEQ multiplex PCR; TCRdb stores in-frame clones only, minus some. Among some 120,000 clones, 85% to 90% were seen once, and the ten largest hold around 4.1%. The sequencing sample was made of peripheral blood. The receptors derive from a human donor in a cohort sampled during active COVID-19. Both conserved end residues are part of each CDR3. D genes are given only for firm matches. Clone size is shown for a subset of rows, as once, few, many or a class of expanded clone.

d_call: -; j_call: TRBJ1-1; v_call: TRBV10-3; clone_size: -; cdr3_nt: TGTGCCATCAGTGAGTCGGCCAGGAACACTGAAGCTTTCTTT; cdr3_aa: CAISESARNTEAFF
d_call: -; j_call: TRBJ2-7; v_call: TRBV5-4; clone_size: once; cdr3_nt: TGTGCCAGCAGCTTCCGCGGGGGCCCCTACGAGCAGTACTTC; cdr3_aa: CASSFRGGPYEQYF
d_call: -; j_call: TRBJ1-6; v_call: TRBV9; clone_size: -; cdr3_nt: TGTGCCAGCAGCGAAAGCCACTCCTATAATTCACCCCTCCACTTT; cdr3_aa: CASSESHSYNSPLHF
d_call: TRBD1; j_call: TRBJ1-2; v_call: TRBV5-4; clone_size: -; cdr3_nt: TGTGCCAGCAGCTTAGGGGGACAGATCTATGGCTACACCTTC; cdr3_aa: CASSLGGQIYGYTF
d_call: TRBD1; j_call: TRBJ1-2; v_call: TRBV9; clone_size: -; cdr3_nt: TGTGCCAGCAGCGGACCAACAGGGGGCAGGGGCTATGGCTACACCTTC; cdr3_aa: CASSGPTGGRGYGYTF
d_call: TRBD1; j_call: TRBJ2-7; v_call: TRBV19; clone_size: -; cdr3_nt: TGTGCCAGTAGTCCGCCGACAGGGGGCTACGAGCAGTACTTC; cdr3_aa: CASSPPTGGYEQYF
d_call: TRBD1; j_call: TRBJ2-6; v_call: TRBV19; clone_size: -; cdr3_nt: TGTGCCAGACCACCGCCGGGACAGGGAACTGGGGCCAACGTCCTGACTTTC; cdr3_aa: CARPPPGQGTGANVLTF
d_call: TRBD2; j_call: TRBJ2-1; v_call: TRBV7-2; clone_size: -; cdr3_nt: TGTGCCAGCAGCTTACATAGCGGGATTTACAATGAGCAGTTCTTC; cdr3_aa: CASSLHSGIYNEQFF
d_call: TRBD2; j_call: TRBJ2-5; v_call: TRBV5-3; clone_size: once; cdr3_nt: TGTGCCAGAAGCTTGGTGGCGAGCGGGAGGGCCCGACGTCAAGAGACCCAGTACTTC; cdr3_aa: CARSLVASGRARRQETQYF
d_call: -; j_call: TRBJ1-4; v_call: TRBV7-9; clone_size: -; cdr3_nt: TGTGCCAGCTCGCGGGGGGTCGTTGAAAAACTGTTTTTT; cdr3_aa: CASSRGVVEKLFF
d_call: TRBD1; j_call: TRBJ1-2; v_call: TRBV2; clone_size: -; cdr3_nt: TGTGCCAGCAGTGAGGAGGGACAGGGGATAGTGGGCTACACCTTC; cdr3_aa: CASSEEGQGIVGYTF
d_call: TRBD2; j_call: TRBJ2-3; v_call: TRBV7-2; clone_size: -; cdr3_nt: TGTGCCAGCAGCAAGGGACTAGCGGGGGGCACAGATACGCAGTATTTT; cdr3_aa: CASSKGLAGGTDTQYF
d_call: TRBD2; j_call: TRBJ2-2; v_call: TRBV5-6; clone_size: -; cdr3_nt: TGTGCCAGCAGCCCGGACGTCGGCGGGGGCACCGGGGAGCTGTTTTTT; cdr3_aa: CASSPDVGGGTGELFF
d_call: TRBD1; j_call: TRBJ2-1; v_call: TRBV5-1; clone_size: -; cdr3_nt: TGCGCCAGCAGCGCCGGACAGGGTACCTACAATGAGCAGTTCTTC; cdr3_aa: CASSAGQGTYNEQFF
d_call: -; j_call: TRBJ1-2; v_call: TRBV12-5; clone_size: -; cdr3_nt: TGTGCTAGTGGTTTGGTTGGTGGGAGGGATGGCTACACCTTC; cdr3_aa: CASGLVGGRDGYTF
d_call: -; j_call: TRBJ1-2; v_call: TRBV2; clone_size: -; cdr3_nt: TGTGCCAGCAGTGAACCGTGGACAGAGGTGGGCGGCTACACCTTC; cdr3_aa: CASSEPWTEVGGYTF
d_call: TRBD2; j_call: TRBJ2-5; v_call: TRBV7-2; clone_size: -; cdr3_nt: TGTGCCAGCAGCTTTGGCGGGGGGGGCCAAGAGACCCAGTACTTC; cdr3_aa: CASSFGGGGQETQYF
d_call: TRBD1; j_call: TRBJ2-6; v_call: TRBV6-1; clone_size: -; cdr3_nt: TGTGCCAGCAGTGCGAGACAGGGGGCCCTCTCTGGGGCCAACGTCCTGACTTTC; cdr3_aa: CASSARQGALSGANVLTF
d_call: -; j_call: TRBJ2-5; v_call: TRBV7-2; clone_size: -; cdr3_nt: TGTGCCAGCAGCTTATCGGGTGGGTCGGAGACCCAGTACTTC; cdr3_aa: CASSLSGGSETQYF
d_call: -; j_call: TRBJ1-3; v_call: TRBV29-1; clone_size: -; cdr3_nt: TGCAGCGCCTGGAGCTCTGGAAACACCATATATTTT; cdr3_aa: CSAWSSGNTIYF
d_call: -; j_call: TRBJ2-3; v_call: TRBV7-2; clone_size: -; cdr3_nt: TGTGCCCTCTCGCGGGGAAGCACAGATACGCAGTATTTT; cdr3_aa: CALSRGSTDTQYF
d_call: TRBD2; j_call: TRBJ2-7; v_call: TRBV7-2; clone_size: -; cdr3_nt: TGTGCCAGCAGCCCCTCGGGGGGCTACGAGCAGTACTTC; cdr3_aa: CASSPSGGYEQYF
d_call: -; j_call: TRBJ2-1; v_call: TRBV28; clone_size: -; cdr3_nt: TGTGCCAGCAGTTTAGACAGGCTGGTCAATGAGCAGTTCTTC; cdr3_aa: CASSLDRLVNEQFF
d_call: -; j_call: TRBJ1-2; v_call: TRBV5-4; clone_size: once; cdr3_nt: TGTGCCAGCAGCTTGGAAAGACTCTATGGCTACACCTTC; cdr3_aa: CASSLERLYGYTF
d_call: -; j_call: TRBJ1-2; v_call: TRBV30; clone_size: -; cdr3_nt: TGTGCCTGGAGTGTACTCGAGGGCTACACCTTC; cdr3_aa: CAWSVLEGYTF
d_call: -; j_call: TRBJ2-3; v_call: TRBV9; clone_size: -; cdr3_nt: TGTGCCAGCAGCGTAGACTTTGATGGAGATACGCAGTATTTT; cdr3_aa: CASSVDFDGDTQYF
d_call: TRBD2; j_call: TRBJ2-1; v_call: TRBV5-4; clone_size: -; cdr3_nt: TGTGCCAGCAGCGCTAGCGGAAGTGCGACCTACAATGAGCAGTTCTTC; cdr3_aa: CASSASGSATYNEQFF
d_call: TRBD2; j_call: TRBJ2-1; v_call: TRBV4-3; clone_size: -; cdr3_nt: TGCGCCAGCAGCCGAGGACTAGCGGAGTACAATGAGCAGTTCTTC; cdr3_aa: CASSRGLAEYNEQFF
d_call: TRBD1; j_call: TRBJ1-4; v_call: TRBV5-4; clone_size: -; cdr3_nt: TGTGCCAGCAGCTCGCGGACAGGGGAGGTCGAAAAACTGTTTTTT; cdr3_aa: CASSSRTGEVEKLFF
d_call: -; j_call: TRBJ2-7; v_call: TRBV5-6; clone_size: -; cdr3_nt: TGTGCCAGCAGCCACCGCGCCTACGAGCAGTACTTC; cdr3_aa: CASSHRAYEQYF
d_call: -; j_call: TRBJ1-4; v_call: TRBV2; clone_size: -; cdr3_nt: TGTGCCAGCACAGGACAACAAGAAAAACTGTTTTTT; cdr3_aa: CASTGQQEKLFF
d_call: -; j_call: TRBJ2-7; v_call: TRBV5-1; clone_size: -; cdr3_nt: TGCGCCAGCGCCCGAGTTAGCCTTTCCTACGAGCAGTACTTC; cdr3_aa: CASARVSLSYEQYF
d_call: -; j_call: TRBJ2-5; v_call: TRBV7-2; clone_size: -; cdr3_nt: TGTGCCAGCAGCCGTCTATCTCGGGGGGAGACCCAGTACTTC; cdr3_aa: CASSRLSRGETQYF
d_call: TRBD2; j_call: TRBJ2-5; v_call: TRBV7-9; clone_size: -; cdr3_nt: TGTGCCAGCAGCCTTCAAGGGAGGGAAGAGACCCAGTACTTC; cdr3_aa: CASSLQGREETQYF
d_call: TRBD1; j_call: TRBJ2-3; v_call: TRBV4-1; clone_size: -; cdr3_nt: TGCGCCAGCAGCCCTACGGGGACAGGGAGAGGGGATACGCAGTATTTT; cdr3_aa: CASSPTGTGRGDTQYF
d_call: -; j_call: TRBJ2-5; v_call: TRBV19; clone_size: few; cdr3_nt: TGTGCCAGTAGTGCCAACACCGGGACAAGACAGAGCCAGTACTTC; cdr3_aa: CASSANTGTRQSQYF
d_call: -; j_call: TRBJ1-6; v_call: TRBV7-2; clone_size: -; cdr3_nt: TGTGCCAGCAGCTTAGGCCCCCGGACTTTTAATTCACCCCTCCACTTT; cdr3_aa: CASSLGPRTFNSPLHF
d_call: -; j_call: TRBJ1-1; v_call: TRBV7-9; clone_size: -; cdr3_nt: TGTGCCAGCAGCTTATACGGGAACACTTTGAACACTGAAGCTTTCTTT; cdr3_aa: CASSLYGNTLNTEAFF
d_call: -; j_call: TRBJ2-1; v_call: TRBV19; clone_size: few; cdr3_nt: TGTGCCAGTAGCATCTCGGATGAGCAGTTCTTC; cdr3_aa: CASSISDEQFF
d_call: TRBD1; j_call: TRBJ1-2; v_call: TRBV30; clone_size: -; cdr3_nt: TGTGCCTGGAGTCGGGACAGAAATTATGGCTACACCTTC; cdr3_aa: CAWSRDRNYGYTF